This T cell receptor (beta chain) was documented in a study of cytotoxic CD8 clonotypes in ibrutinib-treated CLL. Repertoires were generated with immunoSEQ multiplex PCR, while TCRdb's copy carries only in-frame clones and drops some. In the table there are 150,000 to 200,000 clones, 84% of which are singletons. The TCR sequence derives from a human donor with chronic lymphocytic leukemia. The material sequenced was PBMCs, taken after 24 months of ibrutinib treatment.

The CDR3 nucleotides read TGTGCCTGTACCAGGGGGACGAATGGCTACACCTTC. Protein: CACTRGTNGYTF. This chain links TRBV30 with TRBJ1-2; the match to TRBD1 covers 7 bases. Germline V lookup: CDR1 GTSNPN, CDR2 SVGIG (reference sequence). Trimming at V came to 6 bases and at J to 6 bases, leaving 7 bases not matched to a gene. This CDR3 spans 12 amino acids.